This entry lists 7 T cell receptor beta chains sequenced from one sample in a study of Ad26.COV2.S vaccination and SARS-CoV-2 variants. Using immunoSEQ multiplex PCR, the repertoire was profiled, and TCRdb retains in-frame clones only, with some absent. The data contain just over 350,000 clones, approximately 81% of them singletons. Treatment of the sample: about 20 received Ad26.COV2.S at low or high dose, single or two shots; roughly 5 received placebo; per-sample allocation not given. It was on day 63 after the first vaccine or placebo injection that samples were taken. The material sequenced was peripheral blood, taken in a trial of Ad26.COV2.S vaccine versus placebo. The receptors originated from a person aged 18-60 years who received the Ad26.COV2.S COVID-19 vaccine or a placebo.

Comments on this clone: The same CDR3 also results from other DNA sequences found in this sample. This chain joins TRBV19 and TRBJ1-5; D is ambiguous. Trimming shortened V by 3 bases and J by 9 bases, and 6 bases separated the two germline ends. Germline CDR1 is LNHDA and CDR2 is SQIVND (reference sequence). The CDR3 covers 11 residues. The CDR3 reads CASSIGGPQHF. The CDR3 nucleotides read TGTGCCAGTAGTATCGGAGGGCCCCAGCATTTT.

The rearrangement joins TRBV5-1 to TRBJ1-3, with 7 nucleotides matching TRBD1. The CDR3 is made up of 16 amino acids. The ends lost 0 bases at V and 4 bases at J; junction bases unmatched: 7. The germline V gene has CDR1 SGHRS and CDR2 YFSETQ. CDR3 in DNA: TGCGCCAGCAGCTTGGAAGGGACAGAGTACGGAAACACCATATATTTT. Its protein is CASSLEGTEYGNTIYF.

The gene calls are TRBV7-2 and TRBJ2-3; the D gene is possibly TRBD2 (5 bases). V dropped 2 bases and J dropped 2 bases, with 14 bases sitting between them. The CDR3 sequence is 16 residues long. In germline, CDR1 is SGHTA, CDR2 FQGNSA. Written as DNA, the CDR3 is TGTGCCAGCAGCTTATTAGTGACTATGAACACAGATACGCAGTATTTT. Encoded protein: CASSLLVTMNTDTQYF.

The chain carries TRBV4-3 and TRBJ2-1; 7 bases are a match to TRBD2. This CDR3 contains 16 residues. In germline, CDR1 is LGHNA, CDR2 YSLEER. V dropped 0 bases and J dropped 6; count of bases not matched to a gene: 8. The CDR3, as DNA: TGCGCCAGCAGCCAAGAGTCGGGCCCGGGGGGCAATGAGCAGTTCTTC. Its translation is CASSQESGPGGNEQFF.

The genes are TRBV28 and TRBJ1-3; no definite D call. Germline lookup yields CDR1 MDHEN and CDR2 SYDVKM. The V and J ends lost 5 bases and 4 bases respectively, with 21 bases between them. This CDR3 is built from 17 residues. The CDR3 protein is CASSQKVYRARGNTIYF. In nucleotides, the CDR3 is TGTGCCAGCAGTCAAAAGGTCTATCGGGCGAGGGGAAACACCATATATTTT.

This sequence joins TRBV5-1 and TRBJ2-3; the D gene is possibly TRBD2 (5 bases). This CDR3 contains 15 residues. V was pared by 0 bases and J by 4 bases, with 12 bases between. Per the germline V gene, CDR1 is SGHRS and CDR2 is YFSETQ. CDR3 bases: TGCGCCAGCAGCTTGGGGGGAGCTAGCTCAGATACGCAGTATTTT. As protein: CASSLGGASSDTQYF.

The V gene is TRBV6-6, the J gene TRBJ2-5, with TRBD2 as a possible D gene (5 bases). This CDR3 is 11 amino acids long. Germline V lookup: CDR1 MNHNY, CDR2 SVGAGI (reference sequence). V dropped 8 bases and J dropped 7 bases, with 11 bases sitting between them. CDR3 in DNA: TGTGCCAGCCGGACGAGCGGGACCCAGTACTTC. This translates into CASRTSGTQYF.